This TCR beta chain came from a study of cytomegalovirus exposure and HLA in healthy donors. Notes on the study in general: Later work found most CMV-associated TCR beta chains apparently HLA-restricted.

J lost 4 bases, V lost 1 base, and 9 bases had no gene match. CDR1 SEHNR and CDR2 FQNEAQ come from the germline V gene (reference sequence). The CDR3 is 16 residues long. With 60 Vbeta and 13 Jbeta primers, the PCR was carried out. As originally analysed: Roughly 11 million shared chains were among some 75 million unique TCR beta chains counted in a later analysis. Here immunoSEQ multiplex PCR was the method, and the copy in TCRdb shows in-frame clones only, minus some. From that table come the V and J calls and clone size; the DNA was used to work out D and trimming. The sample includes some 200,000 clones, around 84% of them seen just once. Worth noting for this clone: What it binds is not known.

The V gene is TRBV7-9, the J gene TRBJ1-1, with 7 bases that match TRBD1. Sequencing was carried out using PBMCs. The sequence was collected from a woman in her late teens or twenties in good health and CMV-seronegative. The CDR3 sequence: CASSLVPGTERTEAFF. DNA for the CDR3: TGTGCCAGCAGCTTAGTGCCGGGGACAGAGCGCACTGAAGCTTTCTTT. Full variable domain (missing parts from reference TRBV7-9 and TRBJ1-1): DTGVSQNPRHKITKRGQNVTFRCDPISEHNRLYWYRQTLGQGPEFLTYFQNEAQLEKSRLLSDRFSAERPKGSFSTLEIQRTEQGDSAMYLCASSLVPGTERTEAFFGQGTRLTVV.